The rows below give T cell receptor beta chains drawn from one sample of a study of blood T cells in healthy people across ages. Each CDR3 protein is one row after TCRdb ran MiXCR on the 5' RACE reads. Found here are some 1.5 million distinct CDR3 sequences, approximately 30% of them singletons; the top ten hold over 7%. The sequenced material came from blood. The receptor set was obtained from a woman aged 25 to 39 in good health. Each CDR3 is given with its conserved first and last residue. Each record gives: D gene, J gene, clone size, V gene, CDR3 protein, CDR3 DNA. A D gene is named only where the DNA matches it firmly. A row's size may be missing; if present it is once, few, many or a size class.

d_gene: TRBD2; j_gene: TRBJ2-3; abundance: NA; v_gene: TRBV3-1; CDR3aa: CASSQQLAGSSTDTQYF; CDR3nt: TGTGCCAGCAGCCAGCAACTAGCGGGTTCTAGCACAGATACGCAGTATTTT
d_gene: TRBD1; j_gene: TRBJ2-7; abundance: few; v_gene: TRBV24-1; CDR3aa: CATSQGAPPYEQYF; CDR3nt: TGTGCCACCAGTCAGGGGGCGCCCCCATACGAGCAGTACTTC
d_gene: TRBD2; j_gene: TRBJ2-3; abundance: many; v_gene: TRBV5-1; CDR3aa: CASSLLAGADTQYF; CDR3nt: TGTGCCAGCAGTTTACTAGCGGGAGCAGATACGCAGTATTTT
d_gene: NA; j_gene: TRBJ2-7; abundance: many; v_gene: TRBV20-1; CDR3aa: CSAWTARSSYEQYF; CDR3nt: TGCAGTGCTTGGACAGCCAGGAGCTCCTACGAGCAGTACTTC
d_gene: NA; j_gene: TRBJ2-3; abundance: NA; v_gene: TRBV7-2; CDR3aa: CASSPRPANTDTQYF; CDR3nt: TGTGCCAGCAGCCCCCGACCTGCTAATACAGATACGCAGTATTTT
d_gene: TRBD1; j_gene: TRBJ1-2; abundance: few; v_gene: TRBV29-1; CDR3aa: CSGGTGRDGYTF; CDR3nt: TGCAGCGGGGGGACAGGGCGAGATGGCTACACCTTC
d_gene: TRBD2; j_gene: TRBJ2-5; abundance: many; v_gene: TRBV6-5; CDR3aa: CASSMSSGGGQTQYF; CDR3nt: TGTGCCAGCAGCATGTCTAGCGGGGGGGGACAGACCCAGTACTTC
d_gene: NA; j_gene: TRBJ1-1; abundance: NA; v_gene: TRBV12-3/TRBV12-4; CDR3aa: CASSFGGWDTEAFF; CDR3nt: TGTGCCAGCAGTTTCGGAGGCTGGGACACTGAAGCTTTCTTT
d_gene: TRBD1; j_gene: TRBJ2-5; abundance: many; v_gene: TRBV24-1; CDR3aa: CATSDPGQEQETQYF; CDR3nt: TGTGCCACCAGTGATCCCGGACAGGAACAAGAGACCCAGTACTTC
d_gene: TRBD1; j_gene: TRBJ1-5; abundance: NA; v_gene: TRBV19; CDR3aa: CASSIAFDREGQPQHF; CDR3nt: TGTGCCAGTAGTATAGCCTTTGACAGGGAAGGACAGCCCCAGCATTTT
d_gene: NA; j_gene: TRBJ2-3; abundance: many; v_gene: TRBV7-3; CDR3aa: CASSGGRGGFATDTQYF; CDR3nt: TGTGCCAGCAGCGGGGGACGTGGGGGGTTCGCTACAGATACGCAGTATTTT
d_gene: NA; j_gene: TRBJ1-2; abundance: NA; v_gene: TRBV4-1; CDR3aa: CASSPRTLGASGGNFTNYDYTF; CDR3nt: TGCGCCAGCAGCCCGAGAACCCTTGGGGCCAGCGGGGGAAACTTTACTAACTATGACTACACCTTC
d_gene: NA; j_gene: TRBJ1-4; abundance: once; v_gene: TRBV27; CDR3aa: CASTTISGARYEKLFF; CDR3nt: TGTGCCAGCACCACCATCTCCGGGGCGCGCTATGAAAAACTGTTTTTT
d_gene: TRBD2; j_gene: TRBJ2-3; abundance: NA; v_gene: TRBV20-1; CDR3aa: CSARGGGGRTDTQYF; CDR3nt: TGCAGTGCTAGAGGAGGCGGGGGGCGCACAGATACGCAGTATTTT
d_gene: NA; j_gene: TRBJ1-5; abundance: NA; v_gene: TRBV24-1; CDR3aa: CATRAEGNQPQHF; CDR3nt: TGTGCCACCAGGGCCGAGGGCAATCAGCCCCAGCATTTT
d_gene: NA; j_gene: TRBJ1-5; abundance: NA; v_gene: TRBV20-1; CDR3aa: CSAARPQHF; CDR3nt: TGCAGTGCTGCAAGGCCCCAGCATTTT
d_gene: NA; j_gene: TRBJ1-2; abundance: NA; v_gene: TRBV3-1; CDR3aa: CASSVATGPGIYGYTF; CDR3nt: TGTGCCAGCAGCGTGGCGACAGGCCCGGGGATCTATGGCTACACCTTC
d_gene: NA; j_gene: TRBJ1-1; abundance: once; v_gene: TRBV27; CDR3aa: CASIPGTFGAEAFF; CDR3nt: TGTGCCAGCATTCCCGGGACTTTCGGAGCTGAAGCTTTCTTT
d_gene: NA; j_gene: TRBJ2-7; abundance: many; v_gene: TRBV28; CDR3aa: CASSLSIEQYF; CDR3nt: TGTGCCAGCAGTTTATCCATCGAGCAGTACTTC
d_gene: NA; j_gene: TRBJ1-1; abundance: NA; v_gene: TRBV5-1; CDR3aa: CASSLEVTGDTKAFF; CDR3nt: TGCGCCAGCAGCTTGGAAGTAACGGGAGACACGAAGGCTTTCTTT